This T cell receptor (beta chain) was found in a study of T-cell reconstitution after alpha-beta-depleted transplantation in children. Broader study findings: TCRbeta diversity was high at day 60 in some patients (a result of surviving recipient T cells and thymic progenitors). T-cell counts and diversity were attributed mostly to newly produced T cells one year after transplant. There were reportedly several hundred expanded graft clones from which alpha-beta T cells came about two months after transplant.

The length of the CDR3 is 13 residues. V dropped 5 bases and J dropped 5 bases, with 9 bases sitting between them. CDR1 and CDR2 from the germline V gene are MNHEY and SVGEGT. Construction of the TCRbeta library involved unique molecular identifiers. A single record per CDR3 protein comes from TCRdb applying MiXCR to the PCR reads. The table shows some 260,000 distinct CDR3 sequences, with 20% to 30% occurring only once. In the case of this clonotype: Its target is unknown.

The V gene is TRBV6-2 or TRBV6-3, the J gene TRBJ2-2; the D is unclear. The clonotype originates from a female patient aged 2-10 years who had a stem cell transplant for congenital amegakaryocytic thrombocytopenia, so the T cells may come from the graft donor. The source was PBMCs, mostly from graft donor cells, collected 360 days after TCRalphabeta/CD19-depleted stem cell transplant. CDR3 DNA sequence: TGTGCCAGCAGTGGGTCGATGACCGGGGAGCTGTTTTTT. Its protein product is CASSGSMTGELFF.